This T cell receptor beta chain was recorded in a study of cytomegalovirus exposure and HLA in healthy donors. Study findings and constraints: Among the sequence variants, a highly shared cluster was likely an artifact of sequencing.

This PCR relied on a set of 60 Vbeta primers and 13 Jbeta primers. Some clones are missing from TCRdb's copy, which holds only in-frame ones; the method was immunoSEQ multiplex PCR. The sample carries about 140,000 clones, over 75% recorded once. Comments on this clone: Its antigen remains unidentified.

The CDR3 is 13 amino acids. Germline V lookup: CDR1 SGHVS, CDR2 FNYEAQ. V was trimmed by 3 bases and J by 1 base, leaving 7 bases between them. Input material: PBMCs. This receptor was identified in a female donor in good health and CMV-seronegative. J is TRBJ2-7 and V is TRBV7-6, with D possibly being TRBD2 (6 bases). CDR3 sequence (DNA): TGTGCCAGCAGCTTGGGGAGGTCCTACGAGCAGTACTTC. Translated: CASSLGRSYEQYF.